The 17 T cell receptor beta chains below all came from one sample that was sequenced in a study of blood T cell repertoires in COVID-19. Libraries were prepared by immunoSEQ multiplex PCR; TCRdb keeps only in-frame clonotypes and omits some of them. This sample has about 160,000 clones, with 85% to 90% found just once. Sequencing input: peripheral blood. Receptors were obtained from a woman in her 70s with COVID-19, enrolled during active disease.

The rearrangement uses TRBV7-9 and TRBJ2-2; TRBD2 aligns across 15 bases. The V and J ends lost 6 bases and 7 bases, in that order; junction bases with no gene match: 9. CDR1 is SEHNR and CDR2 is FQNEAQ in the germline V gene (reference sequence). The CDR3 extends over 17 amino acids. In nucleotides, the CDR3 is TGTGCCAGCAGTCGGACTAGCGGGGGGGCCTCTAGCGGGGAGCTGTTTTTT. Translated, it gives CASSRTSGGASSGELFF.

This CDR3 reads CASSTRGQRSYEQYF. The DNA for the CDR3 is TGTGCCAGTAGTACGAGGGGGCAGCGGTCCTACGAGCAGTACTTC. The chain uses TRBV19 and TRBJ2-7; 7 bases map to TRBD1. The CDR3 totals 15 residues. CDR1 is LNHDA, CDR2 SQIVND, per germline (reference sequence). V lost 4 bases and J lost 1; bases outside the gene matches: 7.

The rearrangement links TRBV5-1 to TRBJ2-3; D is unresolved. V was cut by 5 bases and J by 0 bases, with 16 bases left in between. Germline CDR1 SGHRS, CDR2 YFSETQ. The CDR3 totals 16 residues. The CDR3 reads CASSSNILRSTDTQYF. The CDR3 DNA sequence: TGCGCCAGCAGTTCCAACATCTTGAGGAGCACAGATACGCAGTATTTT.

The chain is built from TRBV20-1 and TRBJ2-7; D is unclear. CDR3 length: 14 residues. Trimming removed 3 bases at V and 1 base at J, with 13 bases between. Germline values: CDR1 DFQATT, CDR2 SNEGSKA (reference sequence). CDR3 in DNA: TGCAGTGCTAGTTCAATGACACTTTCCTACGAGCAGTACTTC. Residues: CSASSMTLSYEQYF.

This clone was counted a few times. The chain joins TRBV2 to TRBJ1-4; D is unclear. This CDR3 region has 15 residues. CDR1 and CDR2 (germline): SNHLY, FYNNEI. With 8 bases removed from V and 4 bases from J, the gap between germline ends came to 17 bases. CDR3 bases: TGTGCCAGCGGTCGGGTGAGGGCCGATAATGAAAAACTGTTTTTT. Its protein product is CASGRVRADNEKLFF.

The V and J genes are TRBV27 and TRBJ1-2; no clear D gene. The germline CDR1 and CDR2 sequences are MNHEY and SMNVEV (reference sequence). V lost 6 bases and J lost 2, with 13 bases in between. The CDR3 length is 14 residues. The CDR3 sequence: CASSSSAGNYGYTF. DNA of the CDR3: TGTGCCAGCAGCTCTTCCGCGGGAAACTATGGCTACACCTTC.

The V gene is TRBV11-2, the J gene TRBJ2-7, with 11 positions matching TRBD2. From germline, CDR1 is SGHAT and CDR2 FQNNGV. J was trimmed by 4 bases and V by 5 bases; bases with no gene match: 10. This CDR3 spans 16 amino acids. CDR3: CASSTRGLAGGYEQYF. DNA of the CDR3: TGTGCCAGCAGCACTAGGGGCCTAGCGGGGGGTTACGAGCAGTACTTC.

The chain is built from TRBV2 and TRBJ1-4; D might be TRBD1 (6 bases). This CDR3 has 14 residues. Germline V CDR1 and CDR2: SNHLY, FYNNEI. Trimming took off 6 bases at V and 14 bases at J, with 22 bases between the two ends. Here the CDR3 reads CASRPGTPRYSLFF. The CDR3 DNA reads TGTGCCAGCAGACCGGGGACACCCAGGTACAGCCTGTTTTTT.

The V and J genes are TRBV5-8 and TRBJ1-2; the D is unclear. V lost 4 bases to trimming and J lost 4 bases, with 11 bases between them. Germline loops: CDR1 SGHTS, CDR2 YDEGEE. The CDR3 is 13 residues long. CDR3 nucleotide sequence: TGTGCCAGCAGCCGAGGGCGTTCCTATGGCTACACCTTC. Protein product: CASSRGRSYGYTF.

As DNA, the CDR3 is TGCGCCAGCAGCCTGGCTCCGGGACTGGAGGAGGCTTTCTTT. It specifies CASSLAPGLEEAFF. The chain has TRBV5-1 and TRBJ1-1; D might be TRBD1 (5 bases). Between the trimmed V and J ends, which lost 4 bases and 11 bases, there was a span of 21 bases. There are 14 residues in the CDR3. CDR1 is SGHRS, CDR2 YFSETQ, per germline.

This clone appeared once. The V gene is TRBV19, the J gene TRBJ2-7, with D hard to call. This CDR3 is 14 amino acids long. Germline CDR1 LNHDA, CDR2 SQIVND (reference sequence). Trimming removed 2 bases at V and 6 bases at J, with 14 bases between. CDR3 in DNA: TGTGCCAGTAGTATAACATCAATGCGAGGCGAGCAGTACTTC. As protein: CASSITSMRGEQYF. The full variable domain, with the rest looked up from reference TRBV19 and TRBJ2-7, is DGGITQSPKYLFRKEGQNVTLSCEQNLNHDAMYWYRQDPGQGLRLIYYSQIVNDFQKGDIAEGYSVSREKKESFPLTVTSAQKNPTAFYLCASSITSMRGEQYFGPGTRLTVT.

The DNA for the CDR3 is TGTGCCTGGAGTAGGGGAAATCAGCCCCAGCATTTT. Translating it yields CAWSRGNQPQHF. V and J are TRBV30 and TRBJ1-5; TRBD1 is a possible D gene (5 bases). The CDR3 is 12 residues long. The V end was cut by 2 bases, the J end by 4 bases, with 6 bases between. CDR1 and CDR2 (germline): GTSNPN, SVGIG (reference sequence).

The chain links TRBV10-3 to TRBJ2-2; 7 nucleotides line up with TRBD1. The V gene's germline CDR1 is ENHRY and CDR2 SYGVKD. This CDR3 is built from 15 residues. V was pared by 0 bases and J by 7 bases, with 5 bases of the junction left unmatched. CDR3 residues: CAISESRGGIGELFF. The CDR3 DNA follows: TGTGCCATCAGTGAGTCGAGAGGGGGCATCGGGGAGCTGTTTTTT.

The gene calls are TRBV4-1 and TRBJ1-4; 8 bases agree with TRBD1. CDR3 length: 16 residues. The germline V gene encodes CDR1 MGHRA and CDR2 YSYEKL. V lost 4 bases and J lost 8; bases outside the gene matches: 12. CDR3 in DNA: TGCGCCAGCAGCCCTAACTCCAGGGGGCTCGGGGAAAAACTGTTTTTT. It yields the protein CASSPNSRGLGEKLFF.

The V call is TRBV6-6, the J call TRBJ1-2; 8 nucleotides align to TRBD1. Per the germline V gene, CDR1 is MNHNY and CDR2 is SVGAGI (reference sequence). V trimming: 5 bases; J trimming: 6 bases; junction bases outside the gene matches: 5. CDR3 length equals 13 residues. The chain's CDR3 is CASSRQGSDGYTF. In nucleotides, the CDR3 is TGTGCCAGCAGTCGACAGGGGTCGGATGGCTACACCTTC.

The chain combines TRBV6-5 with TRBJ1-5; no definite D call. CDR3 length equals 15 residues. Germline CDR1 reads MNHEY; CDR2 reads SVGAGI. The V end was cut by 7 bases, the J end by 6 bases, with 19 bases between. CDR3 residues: CASNSLGSSGQPQHF. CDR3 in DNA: TGTGCCAGCAACTCCCTGGGAAGTAGCGGTCAGCCCCAGCATTTT.

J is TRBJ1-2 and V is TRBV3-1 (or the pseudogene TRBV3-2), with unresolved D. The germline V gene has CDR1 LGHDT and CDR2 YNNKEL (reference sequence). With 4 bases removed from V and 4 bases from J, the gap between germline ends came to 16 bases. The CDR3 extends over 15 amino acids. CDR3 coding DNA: TGTGCCAGCAGCCCAGATTGGACGGGGTCCTATGGCTACACCTTC. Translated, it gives CASSPDWTGSYGYTF.